The 5 T cell receptor beta chains below come from one sample, sequenced in a study of spatial heterogeneity in lung cancer. The time point was: sample taken at primary tumor resection. TCRdb used MiXCR to reprocess the 5' RACE reads, holding one entry per CDR3 protein. The table shows about 20,000 distinct CDR3 sequences, with less than 6% occurring only once. The material sequenced was PBMCs, taken at surgery. The receptors here all came from a male donor with early-stage non-small cell lung cancer.

The sample holds many counts of this clonotype. The J gene is TRBJ2-3, the V gene TRBV5-4, with TRBD1 matching 8 bases. Germline CDR1 and CDR2: SGHNT and YYREEE (reference sequence). This CDR3 has 13 residues. The V gene end was trimmed by 4 bases and the J gene end by 6 bases; junction bases not matched to a gene: 4. The CDR3 sequence: CASSTRGQDTQYF. CDR3 nucleotides: TGTGCCAGCAGCACCAGGGGGCAGGATACGCAGTATTTT.

This chain joins TRBV7-9 and TRBJ2-4; no reliable D call. CDR3 length: 16 amino acids. The V gene's germline CDR1 is SEHNR and CDR2 FQNEAQ (reference sequence). The germline V and J ends were trimmed by 4 bases and 7 bases, with 20 bases remaining between them. CDR3 sequence reads: CASSSADAFVGNIQYF. In nucleotides, the CDR3 is TGTGCCAGCAGCTCCGCCGACGCGTTTGTTGGGAACATTCAGTACTTC. The whole variable domain, filled in from reference TRBV7-9 and TRBJ2-4, reads DTGVSQNPRHKITKRGQNVTFRCDPISEHNRLYWYRQTLGQGPEFLTYFQNEAQLEKSRLLSDRFSAERPKGSFSTLEIQRTEQGDSAMYLCASSSADAFVGNIQYFGAGTRLSVL.

This clonotype was observed many times. This chain joins TRBV7-8 and TRBJ2-6; the D gene is possibly TRBD1 (5 bases). Germline CDR1 and CDR2: SGHVS and FQNEAQ. The CDR3 has 15 residues. V was trimmed by 3 bases and J by 2 bases, leaving 8 bases between them. CDR3 nucleotides: TGTGCCAGCAGCTTCAGGGAAGCTGGGGCCAACGTCCTGACTTTC. It codes for CASSFREAGANVLTF. Filled out from reference TRBV7-8 and TRBJ2-6, the complete variable domain reads GAGVSQSPRYKVAKRGQDVALRCDPISGHVSLFWYQQALGQGPEFLTYFQNEAQLDKSGLPSDRFFAERPEGSVSTLKIQRTQQEDSAVYLCASSFREAGANVLTFGAGSRLTVL.

This clonotype has just a few counts. The genes are TRBV20-1 and TRBJ2-1; 10 bases match TRBD2. This CDR3 contains 14 residues. The V gene end was trimmed by 4 bases and the J gene end by 0 bases; junction bases not matched to a gene: 0. CDR1 DFQATT and CDR2 SNEGSKA come from the germline V gene (reference sequence). This chain's CDR3 is CSAIAGGSYNEQFF. For the CDR3, the DNA is TGCAGTGCTATAGCGGGGGGCTCCTACAATGAGCAGTTCTTC.

In this sample, this clonotype turned up many times. The chain joins TRBV7-3 to TRBJ2-3; TRBD2 is a possible D gene (7 bases). The CDR3 is 15 residues long. Trimming cost V 6 bases and J 0 bases, with 13 bases left between them. Germline lookup yields CDR1 SGHTA and CDR2 FQGTGA. CDR3 amino acids: CASRTSGTSTDTQYF. The CDR3 DNA reads TGTGCCAGCAGGACGAGCGGGACAAGCACAGATACGCAGTATTTT.